Shown below are 27 T cell receptor delta chains from a single sample sequenced in a study of gamma-delta T cells after stem cell transplantation (dated by TCRdb to 2016 to 2018). Library creation used RT-PCR. The instrument given in TCRdb is Illumina MiSeq. The public reads were reprocessed by TCRdb using CATT, and rows of matching DNA were later combined. This sample lists roughly 4,700 delta-chain clones; approximately 1.9% were detected once. The ten largest clones add up to about 33% of the sample. Source material: gamma-delta T cells. These receptors originate from a human donor. It is not recorded whose cells these are; they may come from a transplant donor.

This clone has a count of ten or more. With a far larger clone one base away, a read error is the likely cause. V gene TRDV2 combines with J gene TRDJ1; D gene uncertain. Germline V gene lookup returns CDR1 GEAIGNYY and CDR2 EKD. This CDR3 contains 15 residues. For the CDR3, the DNA is TGTGCCCGTGACACCCTCGGGACGGCCAACGATAAACTCATCTTT. Encoded protein: CARDTLGTANDKLIF.

To note about this clone: The same CDR3 can be traced to other DNA sequences in this sample. The chain employs TRDV2 and TRDJ1, with TRDD3 matching over 9 bases. The V and J ends lost 0 bases and 2 bases, in that order; junction bases with no gene match: 9. The germline gives CDR1 GEAIGNYY, CDR2 EKD. The CDR3 length is 17 residues. CDR3 coding DNA: TGTGCCTGTGACACCCTACTAGGGGATACGCAAACCGATAAACTCATCTTT. Amino acid sequence: CACDTLLGDTQTDKLIF.

On this clone itself: With a far larger clone one base away, a read error is the likely cause. Other DNA sequences in this specimen translate into the identical CDR3. The V call is TRDV2, the J call TRDJ1; 13 nucleotides align to TRDD3. CDR1 and CDR2 (germline): GEAIGNYY, EKD. This CDR3 is built from 15 residues. The CDR3 bases are TGTGCTTGTGACATTTTACTGGGGGATACGGAGAAACTCATCTTT. Its translation is CACDILLGDTEKLIF.

This clone was seen a few times. V is TRDV2 and J is TRDJ1, with TRDD3 matching 10 bases. The CDR3 consists of 17 residues. Trimming cost V 6 bases and J 1 base; bases outside gene matches: 13. The germline V gene has CDR1 GEAIGNYY and CDR2 EKD. Here the CDR3 DNA reads TGTGCCTGTTATTCGATTACTGGGGGATTTCGCACCGATAAACTCATCTTT. Protein sequence: CACYSITGGFRTDKLIF.

This clone was found a few times. One end of the junction varies from germline; a read error may be responsible. This chain connects TRDV2 to TRDJ2, with 8 positions matching TRDD3. CDR1 is GEAIGNYY, CDR2 EKD, per germline. This CDR3 has 22 residues. The CDR3 is CACDTAVSRSGIPLELTAQLFF. CDR3 in DNA: TGTGCCTGCGACACCGCTGTGTCCCGGTCGGGGATACCCCTGGAGTTGACAGCACAACTCTTCTTT.

Turning to this clone: TCRdb's protein, taken from a much larger clone, differs from this DNA's translation at residue 4, likely owing to a read error; the protein displayed comes from the DNA. The V call is TRDV2, the J call TRDJ1; 9 nucleotides agree with TRDD3. The CDR3 loop spans 16 amino acids. The ends lost 5 bases at V and 4 bases at J; junction bases unmatched: 13. Germline lookup yields CDR1 GEAIGNYY and CDR2 EKD. The CDR3 is CACGTAWGMRDDKLIF. Here the CDR3 DNA reads TGTGCCTGTGGCACTGCCTGGGGGATGCGTGACGATAAACTCATCTTT.

This clone showed up many times. A far larger clone is only one base removed, so a read error is likely. The V gene is TRDV2, the J gene TRDJ1, with D possibly called TRDD2 or TRDD3 (5 bases each). The germline V gene encodes CDR1 GEAIGNYY and CDR2 EKD. The CDR3 runs to 22 residues. CDR3 DNA: TGTGCCCGTGACCCGCTTCCAAATCTGCTGGGTCGAACCCTTGGGAACACCGATAAACTCATCTTT. It codes for CARDPLPNLLGRTLGNTDKLIF.

About this clone itself: The TCRdb protein comes from a much larger clone and disagrees with this DNA's translation at residue 11, likely due to a read error; the protein given here is derived from the DNA. V is TRDV2 and J is TRDJ1, with 7 bases that match TRDD3. This CDR3 is 18 amino acids long. After removal of 4 bases from V and 0 bases from J, the junction contained 16 bases not matched to a gene. The V gene's germline CDR1 is GEAIGNYY and CDR2 EKD. The CDR3 sequence: CACEPLTLLGTHTDKLIF. CDR3 DNA: TGTGCCTGTGAACCTCTAACCTTACTGGGGACCCACACCGATAAACTCATCTTT.

The chain is built from TRDV2 and TRDJ3; 8 bases are a match to TRDD3. Germline trimming cut 0 bases from V and 0 bases from J; bases unmatched to any gene: 6. In germline, CDR1 is GEAIGNYY, CDR2 EKD. This CDR3 spans 19 amino acids. CDR3 loop: CACDTLLGASSWDTRQMFF. The CDR3 DNA reads TGTGCCTGTGACACCCTACTGGGGGCCAGCTCCTGGGACACCCGACAGATGTTTTTC.

This clone was counted a few times. V is TRDV2 and J is TRDJ3; 11 bases fit TRDD3. The CDR3 has 20 amino acids. Germline-derived CDR1 and CDR2 are GEAIGNYY and EKD. Germline trimming cut 0 bases from V and 2 bases from J; bases unmatched to any gene: 8. In DNA form, the CDR3 reads TGTGCCTGTGACACCGTACTACTGGGGGATAGTACCTGGGACACCCGACAGATGTTTTTC. Translation: CACDTVLLGDSTWDTRQMFF.

This clone has more than one count but fewer than ten. The chain combines TRDV2 with TRDJ1, with 10 bases fitting TRDD3. CDR3 length equals 18 residues. The V gene end was trimmed by 0 bases and the J gene end by 0 bases; junction bases not matched to a gene: 9. Germline V gives CDR1 GEAIGNYY, CDR2 EKD. The CDR3 sequence: CACDTAIGGYPHTDKLIF. The DNA for the CDR3 is TGTGCCTGTGACACCGCCATTGGGGGATACCCGCACACCGATAAACTCATCTTT.

As to this clone: With a far larger clone one base away, a read error is the likely cause. Other DNA sequences in the same sample also yield this CDR3. The rearrangement uses TRDV2 and TRDJ1; possibly TRDD3 for D (6 bases). CDR3 length: 16 amino acids. Germline V gene data show CDR1 as GEAIGNYY and CDR2 as EKD. The CDR3 DNA reads TGTGCCTGTGACACCGTGGGGGCCCCGGGGACCGATAAACTCATCTTC. This sequence encodes CACDTVGAPGTDKLIF.

As concerns this clone: A far larger clone differs by one base, so this is likely a read error. Other DNA sequences in this sample translate to the same CDR3. J is TRDJ1 and V is TRDV2, with 7 bases that match TRDD3. The germline V gene has CDR1 GEAIGNYY and CDR2 EKD. The CDR3 spans 17 residues. The CDR3 DNA sequence: TGTGCCTGCGACACGGTGGGGGACCCCGAGGACACCGATAAACTCATCTTT. It is translated as CACDTVGDPEDTDKLIF.

Comments on this clone: Since a much larger clone is just one base distant, this may be a read error. Distinct nucleotide sequences in the sample also encode this CDR3. Here the CDR3 DNA reads TGTGCCTGTGACACCGTAGTGGGGGGAGTTCGCGATAAACTCATCTTT. It is translated as CACDTVVGGVRDKLIF. V usage is TRDV2 and J usage is TRDJ1; D is perhaps TRDD3 (6 bases). This CDR3 contains 16 residues. Trimming left V 0 bases short and J 4 bases short, with 17 bases between. Looked up from germline, CDR1 is GEAIGNYY and CDR2 is EKD.

The chain couples TRDV2 to TRDJ1; 9 bases match TRDD3. The CDR3 contains 17 residues. V shed 1 base and J 7 bases; nucleotides not matched to a gene: 15. CDR1 and CDR2 (germline): GEAIGNYY, EKD. CDR3 nucleotide sequence: TGTGCCTGTGACACGCTAGCTGGGGGATTGCACCAATTTAAACTCATCTTT. Protein: CACDTLAGGLHQFKLIF.

A note on this clone: The translation of this DNA and the TCRdb protein of a much larger clone differ at residue 10, probably owing to a read error; the protein shown here is translated from the DNA. This chain links TRDV2 with TRDJ1, with D possibly being TRDD3 (6 bases). The CDR3 length is 16 residues. CDR1 GEAIGNYY and CDR2 EKD come from the germline V gene. The V end was cut by 0 bases, the J end by 1 base, with 14 bases between. The CDR3 is CACDTVGGGTTDKLIF. The CDR3 DNA reads as TGTGCCTGTGACACCGTTGGGGGGGGAACCACCGATAAACTCATCTTT.

The V and J genes are TRDV2 and TRDJ1, with 13 bases lining up with TRDD3. The CDR3 is 16 residues long. From germline, CDR1 is GEAIGNYY and CDR2 EKD. The V segment lost 3 bases and the J segment 3 bases; nucleotides outside the gene matches: 6. The CDR3 region is CACDPILGDTADKLIF. In DNA form, the CDR3 reads TGTGCCTGTGACCCTATACTGGGGGATACGGCCGATAAACTCATCTTT.

A remark on this clone: TCRdb's listed protein matches a much larger clone and diverges from this DNA's translation at residue 4, likely through a read error; the protein shown comes from the DNA. V and J are TRDV2 and TRDJ1, with 9 bases aligning to TRDD3. The CDR3 spans 19 residues. Germline-derived CDR1 and CDR2 are GEAIGNYY and EKD. Trimming at V came to 5 bases and at J to 0 bases, leaving 18 bases not matched to a gene. CDR3 bases: TGTGCCTGTGTCCCAATTTCCCCTTACTGGGGGACGTACACCGATAAACTCATCTTT. This sequence encodes CACVPISPYWGTYTDKLIF.

In its sample, this clone was seen a few times. This is likely an artifact of a read error, given a far larger clone one base away. The same CDR3 arises from other DNA sequences in this sample as well. The chain carries TRDV2 and TRDJ1; D possibly corresponds to TRDD2 (5 bases). V dropped 3 bases and J dropped 0 bases, with 34 bases sitting between them. CDR1 and CDR2 (germline): GEAIGNYY, EKD. This CDR3 has 22 amino acids. The CDR3 sequence: CACDPLPNLLGRTLGNTDKLIF. The CDR3 nucleotides are TGTGCCTGTGACCCGCTTCCAAATCTGTTGGGTCGAACCCTTGGGAACACCGATAAACTCATCTTT.

This clone was seen more than once but under ten times. This DNA's translation and the protein TCRdb lists, from a much larger clone, do not match at residue 6, likely due to a read error; the protein shown is translated from the DNA. The rearrangement links TRDV2 to TRDJ1, with 7 bases identical to TRDD3. This CDR3 is 18 amino acids long. Trimming cost V 4 bases and J 0 bases; bases outside gene matches: 16. Germline CDR1 reads GEAIGNYY; CDR2 reads EKD. CDR3 loop: CACEPPTLLGIHTDKLIF. CDR3 in DNA: TGTGCCTGTGAACCTCCAACCTTACTGGGGATCCACACCGATAAACTCATCTTT.

This clone was counted ten times or more. A single base is all that separates this from a far larger clone, so a read error is likely. The rearrangement joins TRDV2 to TRDJ1; D may be TRDD2 or TRDD3 (5 bases each). Germline CDR1 is GEAIGNYY and CDR2 is EKD. This CDR3 is 22 amino acids long. V was pared by 3 bases and J by 1 base, with 35 bases between. The CDR3 DNA is TGTGCCTGTGACCCGCTTCCAAATCTGCTGGGTCGAACCCTTGGGAGCACCGATAAACTCATCTTT. This encodes CACDPLPNLLGRTLGSTDKLIF.

This clone is categorized as large (0.1 to 1%). Other DNA sequences within the sample encode an identical CDR3. This chain links TRDV2 with TRDJ1; either TRDD2 or TRDD3 may fit D (6 bases each). V lost 0 bases and J lost 0, with 16 bases in between. Looked up from germline, CDR1 is GEAIGNYY and CDR2 is EKD. The CDR3 covers 17 residues. The CDR3 sequence is CACDTVGILPNTDKLIF. DNA for the CDR3: TGTGCCTGTGACACCGTGGGGATCCTACCTAACACCGATAAACTCATCTTT.

The sample holds a few counts of this clone. TCRdb's entry gives the protein of a much larger clone, which mismatches this DNA's translation at residue 5, likely from a read error; the protein reported here is translated from the DNA. CDR3 sequence: CACDYPPLGDSPSPWDTRQMFF. The CDR3 coding sequence is TGTGCCTGTGACTATCCACCTCTGGGGGATTCCCCAAGTCCCTGGGACACCCGACAGATGTTTTTC. The chain joins TRDV2 to TRDJ3; 9 bases match TRDD3. The ends lost 3 bases at V and 2 bases at J; junction bases unmatched: 19. Per germline, CDR1 GEAIGNYY and CDR2 EKD. CDR3 length: 22 residues.

This clone was recorded a few times. The protein recorded in TCRdb matches a much larger clone and deviates from this DNA's translation at residue 6, suggesting a read error; the protein here is obtained by translating the DNA. The same CDR3 is also encoded by other DNA sequences in this sample. In DNA, the CDR3 is TGTGCCTGTGACACGGTGACTGGGGGATACGAGAACACCGATAAACTCATCTTT. This translates into CACDTVTGGYENTDKLIF. The J gene is TRDJ1, the V gene TRDV2, with 13 bases that match TRDD3. Germline-derived CDR1 and CDR2 are GEAIGNYY and EKD. V trimming: 1 base; J trimming: 0 bases; junction bases outside the gene matches: 7. There are 18 residues in the CDR3.

This clone is labeled medium-sized. This specimen includes other DNA sequences encoding the same CDR3. This rearrangement joins TRDV2 to TRDJ1; 9 bases are shared with TRDD3. This CDR3 is 21 amino acids long. With 3 bases clipped from V and 0 bases from J, the junction kept 22 bases outside the gene matches. In germline, CDR1 is GEAIGNYY, CDR2 EKD. Written as DNA, the CDR3 is TGTGCCTGTGACTTTGTTTCTGCGAGTACTGGGGGAGCCCGGTACACCGATAAACTCATCTTT. This translates into CACDFVSASTGGARYTDKLIF.

V is TRDV2 and J is TRDJ1, with TRDD3 matching over 9 bases. Germline trimming cut 3 bases from V and 0 bases from J; bases unmatched to any gene: 13. The CDR3 is 18 residues long. CDR1 and CDR2 from the germline V gene are GEAIGNYY and EKD. DNA of the CDR3: TGTGCCTGTGACCTTGTACTGGGGGACCTTCTTAACACCGATAAACTCATCTTT. Protein sequence: CACDLVLGDLLNTDKLIF.

This clone was picked up a small number of times. With only one base between it and a far larger clone, this is likely a read error. Other DNA sequences of this sample code for an identical CDR3. The chain is built from TRDV2 and TRDJ1; 7 positions agree with TRDD3. The length of the CDR3 is 16 residues. Germline assignment: CDR1 GEAIGNYY and CDR2 EKD. Here the CDR3 DNA reads TGCGCCTGTGACACAACCTGGGGGTCACACACCGATAAACTCATCTTT. Translated, it gives CACDTTWGSHTDKLIF.